These 3 T cell receptor beta chains were sequenced from one sample in a study of T cells in Graves' hyperthyroidism and ophthalmopathy. The investigators amplified TCR beta CDR3 regions from RNA transcripts. The HTBI set primed first-round TCR CDR3 RT-PCR. From the multiplex PCR reads, TCRdb called clonotypes with MiXCR, one entry per CDR3 protein. In the table there are 250,000 or so distinct CDR3 sequences, 12% to 15% of which are singletons. Sample: blood. These receptors all come from a woman aged 45-65 years with Graves' hyperthyroidism that later progressed to Graves' ophthalmopathy.

With respect to this clonotype: This may come from a read error, since a much larger clone is one base off. V and J are TRBV10-1 and TRBJ2-3; D might be TRBD1 (5 bases). Per the germline V gene, CDR1 is WNHNN and CDR2 is SYGVQD (reference sequence). There are 13 residues in the CDR3. V was cut by 5 bases and J by 5 bases, with 11 bases left in between. CDR3 DNA: TGCGCCAGCAGTATGACAGTCGGAGATACGCAGTATTTT. The encoded protein is CASSMTVGDTQYF.

This clonotype showed up just a few times. This rearrangement joins TRBV20-1 to TRBJ2-1; D is perhaps TRBD1 (6 bases). The CDR3 extends over 11 amino acids. Looked up from germline, CDR1 is DFQATT and CDR2 is SNEGSKA (reference sequence). V lost 7 bases to trimming and J lost 8 bases, with 12 bases between them. The CDR3 loop reads CSGYRADEQFF. The DNA for the CDR3 is TGCAGTGGTTACAGGGCCGATGAGCAGTTCTTC.

This clonotype was counted ten times or more. The V call is TRBV20-1, the J call TRBJ2-1; a weak D match, TRBD1 (6 bases). Germline assignment: CDR1 DFQATT and CDR2 SNEGSKA (reference sequence). There are 16 residues in the CDR3. Trimming pared 4 bases from V and 0 bases from J, leaving 16 bases between. The CDR3 spells CSATGTRISSYNEQFF. Here the CDR3 DNA reads TGCAGTGCTACCGGGACACGAATTAGCTCCTACAATGAGCAGTTCTTC.